This entry describes one TCR beta chain. What it binds is not known. This CDR3 has 17 residues. Germline-derived CDR1 and CDR2 are MNHEY and SVGEGT. The V gene end was trimmed by 4 bases and the J gene end by 3 bases; junction bases not matched to a gene: 9. TCRdb analysed the 5' RACE reads with MiXCR anew, one entry per CDR3 protein. The top ten clones hold 18% of a sample with more than 350,000 distinct CDR3 sequences, about 9.9% of them seen once. This entry is derived from a study of T cells after yellow fever vaccination. Study in general: Fractions of limited cellularity were prepared by means of SMART-Seq v4 Ultra Low Input. Whole-study findings and limits: Within FACS-sorted repertoires, abundant clonotypes contaminating from the bulk population could be present.

The chain uses TRBV6-2 or TRBV6-3 and TRBJ2-3; 11 nucleotides line up with TRBD1. Source: PBMCs, taken on the day of the first yellow fever vaccination. The TCR was taken from a young man who received the YFV17D yellow fever vaccine. The CDR3 nucleotides are TGTGCCAGCAGTTCCTATGGACAGGGGGCTTGGACAGATACGCAGTATTTT. It yields the protein CASSSYGQGAWTDTQYF.